Shown below are 23 T cell receptor beta chains from a single sample sequenced in a study of shared clonotypes between healthy human individuals. Assay used: immunoSEQ multiplex PCR; TCRdb lists only in-frame clones, some missing. This sample has 2.3 million or so clones, with 80% to 95% found just once. The sample consisted of naive CD4+ T cells from PBMCs. Subset here: CD45RA+ positively selected. These receptors all come from a young man in good health. Some clones in this sample may be carry-over from other donors' samples.

The CDR3 here is CASSQQGNYGYTF. The CDR3 coding sequence is TGTGCCAGCAGCCAACAGGGAAACTATGGCTACACCTTC. This chain joins TRBV7-9 and TRBJ1-2, with a tentative D call TRBD1 (6 bases). The V gene's germline CDR1 is SEHNR and CDR2 FQNEAQ (reference sequence). Trimming removed 5 bases from V and 2 bases from J, with 9 bases in between. This CDR3 is 13 amino acids long.

This clone was observed a single time. The chain has TRBV7-3 and TRBJ2-1; the D gene is possibly TRBD2 (5 bases). Germline V gene sequence: CDR1 SGHTA, CDR2 FQGTGA. V was clipped by 2 bases and J by 0 bases, with 8 bases between them. The CDR3 runs 15 residues. CDR3 sequence: CASSLLEGSYNEQFF. In DNA form, the CDR3 reads TGTGCCAGCAGCTTATTAGAGGGCTCCTACAATGAGCAGTTCTTC.

The chain joins TRBV10-3 to TRBJ2-3; 8 nucleotides align to TRBD1. CDR3 length equals 14 residues. The germline V gene has CDR1 ENHRY and CDR2 SYGVKD. With V trimmed by 7 bases and J by 4 bases, 7 bases remained unmatched. The chain's CDR3 is CAINPDRVSDTQYF. The CDR3 region has the DNA TGTGCCATCAACCCGGACAGGGTTTCAGATACGCAGTATTTT.

In this sample, this clone turned up once. This chain links TRBV7-6 with TRBJ1-2, with TRBD1 matching 8 bases. Germline CDR1 and CDR2: SGHVS and FNYEAQ. V lost 5 bases to trimming and J lost 7 bases; unmatched junction nucleotides: 12. This CDR3 contains 15 residues. DNA of the CDR3: TGTGCCAGCAGCGAACGGGACAGGCTCCAGGGTGGCTACACCTTC. Translating it yields CASSERDRLQGGYTF.

This chain uses TRBV5-1 with TRBJ1-2; D is unclear. The CDR3 spans 12 residues. Looked up from germline, CDR1 is SGHRS and CDR2 is YFSETQ. Trimming removed 2 bases at V and 6 bases at J, with 8 bases between. The CDR3 spells CASSFAGDGYTF. In DNA form, the CDR3 reads TGCGCCAGCAGCTTTGCGGGAGATGGCTACACCTTC.

The chain employs TRBV14 and TRBJ2-7; D perhaps matches TRBD1 (5 bases). CDR3 length equals 15 residues. The V gene's germline CDR1 is SGHDN and CDR2 FVKESK. Trimming took 4 bases from V and 3 from J, leaving 16 bases between them. This CDR3 reads CASSLRAGRIYEQYF. The CDR3 nucleotides are TGTGCCAGCAGCCTCAGGGCCGGTCGTATCTACGAGCAGTACTTC.

This clone was observed at least ten times. This chain uses TRBV5-4 with TRBJ2-4; D gene uncertain. Germline V gene sequence: CDR1 SGHNT, CDR2 YYREEE (reference sequence). V was clipped by 2 bases and J by 0 bases, with 9 bases between them. CDR3 length: 15 residues. This chain's CDR3 is CASSFKGTAKNIQYF. The DNA for the CDR3 is TGTGCCAGCAGCTTCAAGGGCACAGCCAAAAACATTCAGTACTTC.

This chain joins TRBV7-9 and TRBJ2-1; 7 bases line up with TRBD1. Germline V lookup: CDR1 SEHNR, CDR2 FQNEAQ (reference sequence). The CDR3 covers 15 residues. The ends lost 8 bases at V and 2 bases at J; junction bases unmatched: 9. CDR3 DNA: TGTGCCAGCGAACAGGGGCAGGTCACCTACAATGAGCAGTTCTTC. Encoded protein: CASEQGQVTYNEQFF.

The V call is TRBV4-3, the J call TRBJ1-1; tentatively, D is TRBD1 (6 bases). V gave up 2 bases and J gave up 1 base, with 8 bases separating them. This CDR3 comprises 14 residues. CDR1 is LGHNA and CDR2 is YSLEER in the germline V gene. The CDR3: CASSQKQGNTEAFF. DNA for the CDR3: TGCGCCAGCAGCCAAAAACAGGGGAACACTGAAGCTTTCTTT.

This clone was found a few times. CDR3 DNA: TGTGCCTGGAGTGTAGGAACACTGAACACTGAAGCTTTCTTT. This gives the protein CAWSVGTLNTEAFF. The chain recombines TRBV30 with TRBJ1-1, with unresolved D. The V end was cut by 0 bases, the J end by 0 bases, with 8 bases between. CDR1 and CDR2 from the germline V gene are GTSNPN and SVGIG (reference sequence). The CDR3 totals 14 residues.

The rearrangement joins TRBV28 to TRBJ2-7, with a weak D call TRBD2 (6 bases). CDR1 MDHEN and CDR2 SYDVKM come from the germline V gene. Trimming removed 4 bases at V and 0 bases at J, with 22 bases between. The CDR3 has 18 residues. The CDR3 sequence: CASSSLVTGTHLSYEQYF. The DNA of the CDR3 is TGTGCCAGCAGTTCACTCGTGACCGGGACTCACCTCTCCTACGAGCAGTACTTC.

This chain connects TRBV27 to TRBJ2-4, with 10 bases aligning to TRBD1. The CDR3 covers 20 residues. The ends lost 6 bases at V and 0 bases at J; junction bases unmatched: 17. The germline CDR1 and CDR2 sequences are MNHEY and SMNVEV (reference sequence). The CDR3 loop is CASSPRSDRDRGPAKNIQYF. In DNA, the CDR3 is TGTGCCAGCAGCCCCCGGTCCGATCGGGACAGGGGACCAGCCAAAAACATTCAGTACTTC.

The CDR3 protein is CASSQSPGINEQFF. CDR3 sequence (DNA): TGTGCCAGCAGCCAATCGCCCGGTATCAATGAGCAGTTCTTC. This chain links TRBV4-2 with TRBJ2-1; D ambiguous. Germline CDR1 LGHNA, CDR2 YNFKEQ. The CDR3 sequence is 14 residues long. Trimming removed 2 bases at V and 6 bases at J, with 11 bases between.

The genes are TRBV28 and TRBJ2-1, with 12 nucleotides matching TRBD2. Trimming at V came to 5 bases and at J to 6 bases, leaving 5 bases not matched to a gene. Germline V CDR1 and CDR2: MDHEN, SYDVKM. This CDR3 has 15 amino acids. The CDR3 DNA sequence: TGTGCCAGCAGTCCGACTAGCGGGAGACTCAATGAGCAGTTCTTC. Translated, it gives CASSPTSGRLNEQFF.

The rearrangement joins TRBV28 to TRBJ2-7, with 8 nucleotides matching TRBD1. The CDR3 loop spans 15 amino acids. CDR1 and CDR2 (germline): MDHEN, SYDVKM. The J segment lost 7 bases and the V segment lost 2 bases, leaving 10 bases of the junction unmatched. CDR3 bases: TGTGCCAGCAGTTTAGGGGGAACAGGGGGTTGGGAGCAGTACTTC. Translating it yields CASSLGGTGGWEQYF.

The chain carries TRBV28 and TRBJ2-1; D perhaps matches TRBD2 (6 bases). The germline V gene has CDR1 MDHEN and CDR2 SYDVKM. V lost 6 bases and J 8 bases, leaving 14 bases between the germline ends. CDR3 length: 13 amino acids. The CDR3 region has the DNA TGTGCCAGCAGGGGCGGGATTTGGGATGAGCAGTTCTTC. This codes for CASRGGIWDEQFF. Together with reference TRBV28 and TRBJ2-1, the CDR3 gives the full variable domain: DVKVTQSSRYLVKRTGEKVFLECVQDMDHENMFWYRQDPGLGLRLIYFSYDVKMKEKGDIPEGYSVSREKKERFSLILESASTNQTSMYLCASRGGIWDEQFFGPGTRLTVL.

The J gene is TRBJ1-1, the V gene TRBV29-1, with a possible D match to TRBD1 (5 bases). Trimming cost V 7 bases and J 1 base, with 13 bases left between them. The CDR3 is 13 amino acids. Germline CDR1 is SQVTM and CDR2 is ANQGSEA. CDR3 amino acids: CSGGGLSNTEAFF. The CDR3 region has the DNA TGCAGCGGCGGGGGACTGTCGAACACTGAAGCTTTCTTT.

The chain recombines TRBV6-4 with TRBJ1-2, with D possibly TRBD1 on 5 matching bases. The CDR3 has 12 residues. Deletions cut 1 base from V and 12 bases from J, with 12 bases between. Per germline, CDR1 MRHNA and CDR2 SNTAGT. CDR3 nucleotides: TGTGCCAGCAGTGACTTCGGGGGGAAGCACACCTTC. It encodes CASSDFGGKHTF.

The V and J genes are TRBV5-1 and TRBJ2-1, with 12 bases aligning to TRBD1. This CDR3 region has 16 residues. J was trimmed by 5 bases and V by 4 bases; bases with no gene match: 7. Germline CDR1 reads SGHRS; CDR2 reads YFSETQ. The CDR3 sequence: CASSGGTGGGNNEQFF. In nucleotides, the CDR3 is TGCGCCAGCAGCGGCGGGACAGGGGGCGGGAACAATGAGCAGTTCTTC.

The chain has TRBV10-3 and TRBJ2-3; 10 nucleotides match TRBD2. CDR1 and CDR2 from the germline V gene are ENHRY and SYGVKD. Trimming removed 6 bases from V and 0 bases from J; junction bases left unmatched: 3. The CDR3 contains 15 residues. CDR3 sequence reads: CAISGLAASTDTQYF. As DNA, the CDR3 is TGTGCCATCAGCGGACTAGCGGCAAGCACAGATACGCAGTATTTT.

The J gene is TRBJ2-7, the V gene TRBV18; 7 positions match TRBD1. The germline gives CDR1 KGHSH, CDR2 LQKENI. The CDR3 is made up of 14 amino acids. Unmatched junction bases numbered 5, after V lost 4 bases and J lost 2 bases. CDR3 DNA sequence: TGTGCCAGCTCACATGCACAGGGGCCCTACGAGCAGTACTTC. Translating gives CASSHAQGPYEQYF.

The chain recombines TRBV29-1 with TRBJ2-3; no clear D gene. This CDR3 contains 14 residues. In germline, CDR1 is SQVTM, CDR2 ANQGSEA. Trimming left V 7 bases short and J 2 bases short, with 16 bases between. DNA of the CDR3: TGCAGCGCCCGGCGACCCTTCCCCACAGATACGCAGTATTTT. It is translated as CSARRPFPTDTQYF.

This CDR3 reads CASRRAGTDTQYF. The CDR3 DNA reads as TGTGCCAGCAGGAGGGCGGGCACAGATACGCAGTATTTT. V and J are TRBV7-3 and TRBJ2-3, with a possible D match to TRBD2 (5 bases). Trimming removed 6 bases from V and 1 base from J, with 8 bases in between. The CDR3 extends over 13 amino acids. The germline V gene has CDR1 SGHTA and CDR2 FQGTGA.